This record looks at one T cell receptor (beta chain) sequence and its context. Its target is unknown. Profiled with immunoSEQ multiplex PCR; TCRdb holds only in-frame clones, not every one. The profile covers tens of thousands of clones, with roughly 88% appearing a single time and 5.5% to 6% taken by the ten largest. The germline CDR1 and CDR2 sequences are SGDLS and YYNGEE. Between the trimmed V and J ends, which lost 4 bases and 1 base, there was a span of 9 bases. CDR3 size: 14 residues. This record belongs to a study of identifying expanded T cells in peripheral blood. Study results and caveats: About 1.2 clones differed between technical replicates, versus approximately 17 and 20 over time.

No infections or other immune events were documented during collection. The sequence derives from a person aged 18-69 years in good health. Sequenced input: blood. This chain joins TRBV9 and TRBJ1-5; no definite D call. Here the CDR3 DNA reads TGTGCCAGCAGCAATGATCCAAGCAATCAGCCCCAGCATTTT. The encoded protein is CASSNDPSNQPQHF.